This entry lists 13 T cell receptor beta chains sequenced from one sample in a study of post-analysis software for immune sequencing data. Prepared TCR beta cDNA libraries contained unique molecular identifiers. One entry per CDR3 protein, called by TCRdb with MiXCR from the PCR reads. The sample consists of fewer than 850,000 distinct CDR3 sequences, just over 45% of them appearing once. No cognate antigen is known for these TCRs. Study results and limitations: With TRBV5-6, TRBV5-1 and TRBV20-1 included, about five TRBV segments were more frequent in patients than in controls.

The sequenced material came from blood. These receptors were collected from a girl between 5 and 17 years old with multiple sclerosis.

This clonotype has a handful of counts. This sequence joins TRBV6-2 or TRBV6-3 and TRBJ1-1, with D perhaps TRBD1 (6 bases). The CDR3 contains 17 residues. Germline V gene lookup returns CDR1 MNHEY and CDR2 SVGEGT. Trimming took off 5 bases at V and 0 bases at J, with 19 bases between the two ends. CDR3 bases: TGTGCCAGCAGTACACAACGACAGGTACTCATGAACACTGAAGCTTTCTTT. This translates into CASSTQRQVLMNTEAFF.

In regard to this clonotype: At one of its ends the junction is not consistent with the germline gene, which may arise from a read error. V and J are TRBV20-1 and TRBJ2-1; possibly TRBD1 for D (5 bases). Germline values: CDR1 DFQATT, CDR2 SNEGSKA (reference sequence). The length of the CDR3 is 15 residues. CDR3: CSASRIQGQYSEQFF. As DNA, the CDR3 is TGCAGTGCTAGTAGGATCCAGGGTCAATACAGTGAGCAGTTCTTC.

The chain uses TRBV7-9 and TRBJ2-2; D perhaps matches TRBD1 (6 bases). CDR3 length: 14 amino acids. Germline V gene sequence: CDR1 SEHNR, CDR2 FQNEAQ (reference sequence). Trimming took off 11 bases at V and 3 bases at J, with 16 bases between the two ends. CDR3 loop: CAGYHRDDTGELFF. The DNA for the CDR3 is TGTGCCGGATACCACAGGGATGACACCGGGGAGCTGTTTTTT.

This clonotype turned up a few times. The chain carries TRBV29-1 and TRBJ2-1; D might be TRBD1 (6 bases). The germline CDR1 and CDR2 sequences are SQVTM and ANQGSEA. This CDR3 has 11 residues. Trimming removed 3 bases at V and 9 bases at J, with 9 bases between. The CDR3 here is CSVDGGGEQFF. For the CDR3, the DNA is TGCAGCGTTGATGGGGGCGGTGAGCAGTTCTTC.

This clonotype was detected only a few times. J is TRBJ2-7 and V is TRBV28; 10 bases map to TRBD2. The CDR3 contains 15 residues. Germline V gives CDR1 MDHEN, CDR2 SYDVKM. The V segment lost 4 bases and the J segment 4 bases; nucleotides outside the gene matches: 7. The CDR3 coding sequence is TGTGCCAGCAGTTCCCCGACTAGCGGGTCTTACGAGCAGTACTTC. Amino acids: CASSSPTSGSYEQYF.

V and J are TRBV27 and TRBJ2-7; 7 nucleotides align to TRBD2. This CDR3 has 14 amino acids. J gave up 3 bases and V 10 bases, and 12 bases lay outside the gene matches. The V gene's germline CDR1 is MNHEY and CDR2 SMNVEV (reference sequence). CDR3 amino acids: CATSKRGTIYEQYF. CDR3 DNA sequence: TGTGCCACGTCAAAACGTGGGACTATCTACGAGCAGTACTTC.

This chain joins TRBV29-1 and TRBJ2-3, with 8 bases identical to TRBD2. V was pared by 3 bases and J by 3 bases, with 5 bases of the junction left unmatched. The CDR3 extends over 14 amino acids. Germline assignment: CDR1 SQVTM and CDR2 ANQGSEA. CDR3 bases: TGCAGCGTTGACAACGGGACTAGGACAGATACGCAGTATTTT. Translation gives CSVDNGTRTDTQYF.

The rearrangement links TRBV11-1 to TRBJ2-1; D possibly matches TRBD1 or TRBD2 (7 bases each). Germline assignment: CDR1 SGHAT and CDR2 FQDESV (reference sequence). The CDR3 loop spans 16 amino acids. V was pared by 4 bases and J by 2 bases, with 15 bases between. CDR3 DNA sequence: TGTGCCAGCAGCTCGGGGAGGGGGCCCACCTACAATGAGCAGTTCTTC. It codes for CASSSGRGPTYNEQFF.

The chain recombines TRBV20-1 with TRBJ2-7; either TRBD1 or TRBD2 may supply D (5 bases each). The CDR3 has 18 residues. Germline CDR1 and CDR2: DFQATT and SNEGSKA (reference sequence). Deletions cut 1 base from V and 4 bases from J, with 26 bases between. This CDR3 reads CSARGGIGENYLIYEQYF. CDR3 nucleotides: TGCAGTGCTAGAGGGGGAATAGGGGAGAACTACCTCATATACGAGCAGTACTTC.

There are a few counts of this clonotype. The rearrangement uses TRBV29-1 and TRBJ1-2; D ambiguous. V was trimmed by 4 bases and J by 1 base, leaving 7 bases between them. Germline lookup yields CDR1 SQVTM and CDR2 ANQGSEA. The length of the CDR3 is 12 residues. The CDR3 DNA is TGCAGCGTTGTCCAGGATAACTATGGCTACACCTTC. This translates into CSVVQDNYGYTF.

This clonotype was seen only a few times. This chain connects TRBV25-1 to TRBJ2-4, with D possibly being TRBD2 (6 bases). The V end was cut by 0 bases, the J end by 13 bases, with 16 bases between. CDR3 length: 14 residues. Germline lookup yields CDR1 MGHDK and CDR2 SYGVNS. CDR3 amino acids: CASSEYFGGYQQYF. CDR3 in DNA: TGTGCCAGCAGTGAATACTTTGGAGGGTACCAGCAGTACTTC.

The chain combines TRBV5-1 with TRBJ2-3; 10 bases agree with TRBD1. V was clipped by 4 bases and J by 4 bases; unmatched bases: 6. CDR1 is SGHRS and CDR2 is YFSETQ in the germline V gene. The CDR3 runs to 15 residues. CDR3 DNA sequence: TGCGCCAGCAGCAATCCGGGACAGGGGCCAGATACGCAGTATTTT. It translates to CASSNPGQGPDTQYF. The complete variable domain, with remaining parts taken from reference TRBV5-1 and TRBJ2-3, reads KAGVTQTPRYLIKTRGQQVTLSCSPISGHRSVSWYQQTPGQGLQFLFEYFSETQRNKGNFPGRFSGRQFSNSRSEMNVSTLELGDSALYLCASSNPGQGPDTQYFGPGTRLTVL.

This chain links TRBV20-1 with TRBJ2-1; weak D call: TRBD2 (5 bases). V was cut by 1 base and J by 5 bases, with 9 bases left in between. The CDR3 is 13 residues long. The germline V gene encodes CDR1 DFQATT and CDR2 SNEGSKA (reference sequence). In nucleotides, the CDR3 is TGCAGTGCTAGAGGGGCGGAGGACAATGAGCAGTTCTTC. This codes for CSARGAEDNEQFF.